The rows below give T cell receptor beta chains drawn from one sample of a study of T cell responses to AZD1222 COVID-19 vaccine. Some clones are missing from TCRdb's copy, which holds only in-frame ones; the method was immunoSEQ multiplex PCR. The sample shows approximately 50,000 clones, 75% to 90% of them seen only once. Sample: peripheral blood, taken 28 days after the second AZD1222 dose. The receptor set was obtained from an adult who received the AZD1222 COVID-19 vaccine. The CDR3 runs from the conserved cysteine through the conserved F or W. Each record gives: CDR3 length, J gene, V gene, CDR3 protein.

16,TRBJ2-1,TRBV5-4,CASSPPRGALYNEQFF
15,TRBJ2-7,TRBV28,CASSLPRVNHYEQYF
10,TRBJ1-2,TRBV28,CASGPWGYTF
15,TRBJ2-5,TRBV19,CASSMWTGEIETQYF
15,TRBJ2-5,TRBV5-4,CASSTVAGGGETQYF
14,TRBJ1-2,TRBV28,CASSSRTGRWGYTF
14,TRBJ1-1,TRBV9,CASSVVSGITEAFF
17,TRBJ2-1,TRBV21-1,CASSKEGGLAGGPWQFF
15,TRBJ1-1,TRBV5-1,CASSLVGDGNTEAFF
12,TRBJ1-2,TRBV14,CASSPGNYGYTF
16,TRBJ2-1,TRBV24-1,CATGSTIAGGRYEQFF
15,TRBJ2-3,TRBV7-2,CASSPRQRTVDTQYF
11,TRBJ1-1,TRBV2,CASSLRAEAFF
15,TRBJ1-5,TRBV2,CASSEGEGYNQPQHF
13,TRBJ1-4,TRBV19,CASRDRDYEKLFF
12,TRBJ2-7,TRBV6-2/TRBV6-3,CASSDGAYEQYF
14,TRBJ2-5,TRBV7-2,CASSFGSYSETQYF
14,TRBJ1-1,TRBV19,CASSPRQLNTEAFF
16,TRBJ2-7,TRBV6-5,CASSYPDKGVTYEQYF
13,TRBJ1-6,TRBV7-2,CASSLVGDSPLHF
13,TRBJ1-4,TRBV6-5,CASSYASGGKLFF
15,TRBJ1-5,TRBV15,CATSGRTAVNQPQHF
11,TRBJ2-7,TRBV7-8,CASSPDYEQYF
14,TRBJ2-7,TRBV27,CASSLSRQTSEQYF
14,TRBJ1-6,TRBV28,CASMPGGSKSPLHF
13,TRBJ1-6,TRBV19,CASSNTGDSPLHF
11,TRBJ1-1,TRBV20-1,CSARQGTEAFF
14,TRBJ2-3,TRBV2,CASRDGRSTDTQYF
14,TRBJ2-7,TRBV11-2,CASSAGQGVYEQYF
15,TRBJ2-3,TRBV6-5,CASSSRGWGTDTQYF
12,TRBJ2-5,TRBV2,CARGTEQETQYF
14,TRBJ2-7,TRBV4-3,CASSLLLGSPEQYF
13,TRBJ1-5,TRBV12-3/TRBV12-4,CASSLMEHQPQHF
13,TRBJ1-2,TRBV28,CAIRPQLNYGYTF
15,TRBJ1-1,TRBV11-2,CASSLGGGYFTEAFF
16,TRBJ2-1,TRBV25-1,CASSDPYRDSYNEQFF
13,TRBJ1-2,TRBV5-6,CASSAQGDYGYTF
15,TRBJ2-2,TRBV2,CASRAVTANTGELFF
13,TRBJ2-1,TRBV10-2,CASSAAGDNEQFF
14,TRBJ2-7,TRBV29-1,CSVDDKRGGYEQYF
14,TRBJ2-7,TRBV7-2,CASLLSSGGYEQYF
16,TRBJ1-4,TRBV18,CASSPPIGQTNEKLFF
15,TRBJ1-6,TRBV18,CASSLRAGQDSPLHF
13,TRBJ1-2,TRBV5-1,CASSLGGNYGYTF
11,TRBJ2-5,TRBV27,CASSLGETQYF
15,TRBJ2-3,TRBV5-1,CASKNWRSRTDTQYF
16,TRBJ1-6,TRBV6-5,CASSWGGQGYNSPLHF
15,TRBJ1-1,TRBV19,CASNVGSSRRTEAFF
13,TRBJ2-7,TRBV4-1,CASKEPMSYEQYF